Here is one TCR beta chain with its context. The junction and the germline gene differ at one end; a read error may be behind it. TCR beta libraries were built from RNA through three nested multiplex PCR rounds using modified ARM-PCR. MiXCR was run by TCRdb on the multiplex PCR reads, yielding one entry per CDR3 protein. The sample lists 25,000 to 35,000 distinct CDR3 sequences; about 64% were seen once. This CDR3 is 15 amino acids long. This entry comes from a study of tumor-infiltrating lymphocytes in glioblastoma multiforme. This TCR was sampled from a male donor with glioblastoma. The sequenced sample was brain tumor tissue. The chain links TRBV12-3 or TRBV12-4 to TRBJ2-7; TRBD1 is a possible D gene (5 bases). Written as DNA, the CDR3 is TGTGCCAGCAGTTTAGGGGCAGGGTACACCTACGAGCAGTGCTTC. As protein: CASSLGAGYTYEQCF.